This paragraph reports one T cell receptor beta chain. Trimming shortened V by 3 bases and J by 7 bases, and 23 bases separated the two germline ends. This CDR3 region has 17 residues. Looked up from germline, CDR1 is SGDLS and CDR2 is YYNGEE. These data originate in a study of blood T cell repertoires in COVID-19. Study at large: Acute and convalescent COVID-19 specimens originated in the United States, Italy and Spain. Sample material is recorded as cDNA or gDNA derived from T cells, B-cell-depleted T cells, or PBMCs.

Per the authors' pipeline: Nucleated cell number was recorded as an estimate derived from reference gene primer amplification. The data were produced by immunoSEQ multiplex PCR, yet TCRdb's version contains in-frame clones alone and is incomplete. D and trimming come from the DNA, and the V and J calls and clone size come from that table. The repertoire holds about 140,000 clones, with roughly nine tenths as singletons. This TCR was sampled from a woman aged 55-69 years with active COVID-19. The chain employs TRBV9 and TRBJ2-1; possible D gene TRBD2, 6 bases. The sample consisted of peripheral blood. CDR3: CASSGGPPWGGLNEQFF. CDR3 bases: TGTGCCAGCAGCGGAGGTCCCCCATGGGGAGGATTAAATGAGCAGTTCTTC.